This paragraph covers one TCR beta chain sequence. What it binds is not known. The investigators amplified TCR beta CDR3 regions from RNA transcripts. A set of HTBI primers served as the primers for a first-round RT-PCR of the TCR CDR3. MiXCR, applied by TCRdb to the multiplex PCR reads, yields one record per CDR3 protein. The data show some 460,000 distinct CDR3 sequences, 15% to 18% seen once. The data derive from a study of T cells in Graves' hyperthyroidism and ophthalmopathy. Across the study: It was at initial diagnosis, before any treatment, that peripheral blood was collected.

V shed 5 bases, J shed 7 bases, and the junction held 8 bases outside the gene matches. CDR1 is GTSNPN, CDR2 SVGIG, per germline (reference sequence). The CDR3 has 13 amino acids. Notes on the study in general: Ophthalmopathy, as predicted by the model, came a median approximately 6.5 months after the prediction.

The TCR originated in a woman in her late teens or twenties with Graves' hyperthyroidism. V gene TRBV30 combines with J gene TRBJ2-5; TRBD1 aligns across 9 bases. The sequencing input was blood. In DNA, the CDR3 is TGTGCCTGGGTAGGACAGGGGTCGGGGACCCAGTACTTC. Translation: CAWVGQGSGTQYF.